The rows below give T cell receptor beta chains drawn from one sample of a study of T-cell memory formation after mild COVID-19. TCRdb called the 5' RACE reads again in MiXCR, with one record for every CDR3 protein. The sample has 450,000 or so distinct CDR3 sequences; roughly 25% are singletons. The specimen sequenced was PBMCs or a T cell subset sorted from them (not recorded which). The origin of the receptors is an adult woman who had mild COVID-19 (a few samples of this study predate the infection). Cell type and time point are not known. CDR3s include the opening cysteine and the closing phenylalanine or tryptophan. Each record gives: CDR3 DNA, CDR3 protein, D gene, V gene, J gene, clone size. D genes are given only for firm matches. For some rows the clone size is stated as once, few or many, or as a class when expanded; others skip it.

TGTGCCATCAGGGGGGACTCCTACAATGAGCAGTTCTTC,CAIRGDSYNEQFF,NA,TRBV10-3,TRBJ2-1,NA
TGCGCCAGCAGCCAAGATAATACAGCCTACAATGAGCAGTTCTTC,CASSQDNTAYNEQFF,NA,TRBV4-3,TRBJ2-1,few
TGTGCCAGCAGGCCGCAACACAATGAGCAGTTCTTC,CASRPQHNEQFF,NA,TRBV6-6,TRBJ2-1,few
TGTGCCAGCAGTCCCTTTAGCGGTACTAGCACAGATACGCAGTATTTT,CASSPFSGTSTDTQYF,NA,TRBV25-1,TRBJ2-3,few
TGTGCCAGCAGCCCCGACAGCTCCCCAAATCAGCCCCAGCATTTT,CASSPDSSPNQPQHF,NA,TRBV6-1,TRBJ1-5,NA
TGTGCCAGCAGTCTTGGGACTAGCGGGATAGTGAGGGAGACCCAGTACTTC,CASSLGTSGIVRETQYF,TRBD2,TRBV7-2,TRBJ2-5,few
TGTGCCAGCAGTCCAATCCCGGGACGGAGTTCACCCCTCCACTTT,CASSPIPGRSSPLHF,NA,TRBV27,TRBJ1-6,NA
TGTGCCAGCAGCTTTTCTACGGGGACAGATACGCAGTATTTT,CASSFSTGTDTQYF,NA,TRBV7-3,TRBJ2-3,few
TGCGCCAGCAGCCCTGGGGGTATAGGACTAGGAGAGACCCAGTACTTC,CASSPGGIGLGETQYF,TRBD2,TRBV4-1,TRBJ2-5,many
TGCGCCAGCAGGGCTGCGGGACAGGGGTCAGAGACCCAGTACTTC,CASRAAGQGSETQYF,TRBD1,TRBV5-1,TRBJ2-5,NA
TGTGCCACCAGTGAGTATCCCGGGCCATACTCCTACGAGCAGTACTTC,CATSEYPGPYSYEQYF,NA,TRBV24-1,TRBJ2-7,NA
TGTGCCAGCAGTTTCGGCAGTCTAAATTCACCCCTCCACTTT,CASSFGSLNSPLHF,NA,TRBV6-5,TRBJ1-6,few